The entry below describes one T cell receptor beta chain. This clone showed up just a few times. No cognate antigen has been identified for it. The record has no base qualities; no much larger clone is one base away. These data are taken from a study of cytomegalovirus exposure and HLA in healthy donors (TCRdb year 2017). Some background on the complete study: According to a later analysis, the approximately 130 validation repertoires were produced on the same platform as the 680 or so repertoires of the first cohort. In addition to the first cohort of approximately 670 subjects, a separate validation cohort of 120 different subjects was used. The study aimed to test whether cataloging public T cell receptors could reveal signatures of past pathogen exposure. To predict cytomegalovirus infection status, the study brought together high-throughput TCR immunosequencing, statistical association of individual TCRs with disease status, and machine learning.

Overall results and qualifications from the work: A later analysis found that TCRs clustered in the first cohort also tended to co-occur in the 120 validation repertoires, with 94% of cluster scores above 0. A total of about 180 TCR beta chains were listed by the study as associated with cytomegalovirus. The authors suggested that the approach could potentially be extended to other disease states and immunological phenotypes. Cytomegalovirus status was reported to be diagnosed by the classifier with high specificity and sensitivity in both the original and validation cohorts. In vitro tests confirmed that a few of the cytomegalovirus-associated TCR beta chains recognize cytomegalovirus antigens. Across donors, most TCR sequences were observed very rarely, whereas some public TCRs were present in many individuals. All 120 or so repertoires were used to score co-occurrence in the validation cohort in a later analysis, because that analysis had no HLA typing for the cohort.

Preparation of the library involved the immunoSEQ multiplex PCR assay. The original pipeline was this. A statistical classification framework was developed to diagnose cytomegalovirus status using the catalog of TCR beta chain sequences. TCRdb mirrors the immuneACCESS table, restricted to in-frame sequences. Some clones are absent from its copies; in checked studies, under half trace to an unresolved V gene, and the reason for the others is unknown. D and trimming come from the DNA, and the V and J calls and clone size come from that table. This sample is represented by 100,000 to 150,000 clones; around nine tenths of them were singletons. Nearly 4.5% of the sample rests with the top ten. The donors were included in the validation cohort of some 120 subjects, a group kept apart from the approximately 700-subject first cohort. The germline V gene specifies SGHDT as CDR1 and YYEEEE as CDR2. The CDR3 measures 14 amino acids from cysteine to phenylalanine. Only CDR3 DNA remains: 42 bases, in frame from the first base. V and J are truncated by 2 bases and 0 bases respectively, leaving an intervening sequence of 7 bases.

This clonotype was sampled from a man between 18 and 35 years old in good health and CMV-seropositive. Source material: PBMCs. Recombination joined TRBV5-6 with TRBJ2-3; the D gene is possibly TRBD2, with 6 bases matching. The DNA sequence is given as TGTGCCAGCAGCTTTGGGACTAGCACAGATACGCAGTATTTT. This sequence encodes CASSFGTSTDTQYF.